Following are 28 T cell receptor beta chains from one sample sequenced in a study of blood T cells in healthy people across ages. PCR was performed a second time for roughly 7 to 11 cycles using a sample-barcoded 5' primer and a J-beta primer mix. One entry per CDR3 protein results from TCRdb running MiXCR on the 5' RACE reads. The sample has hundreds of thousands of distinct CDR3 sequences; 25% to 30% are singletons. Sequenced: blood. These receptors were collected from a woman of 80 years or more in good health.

The CDR3 DNA follows: TGTGCCAGCAGCTTTGACAGAAACTATGGCTACACCTTC. Encoded protein: CASSFDRNYGYTF. This chain links TRBV7-2 with TRBJ1-2; D possibly corresponds to TRBD1 (5 bases). Trimming cost V 3 bases and J 2 bases, with 7 bases left between them. The CDR3 is 13 amino acids. Germline-derived CDR1 and CDR2 are SGHTA and FQGNSA.

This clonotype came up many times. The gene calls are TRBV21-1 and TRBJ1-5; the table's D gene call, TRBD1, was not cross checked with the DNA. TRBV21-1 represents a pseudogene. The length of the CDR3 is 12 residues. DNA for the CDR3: TGTGCCAGTCACAGGGTCCATCAGCCCCAGCATTTT. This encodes CASHRVHQPQHF.

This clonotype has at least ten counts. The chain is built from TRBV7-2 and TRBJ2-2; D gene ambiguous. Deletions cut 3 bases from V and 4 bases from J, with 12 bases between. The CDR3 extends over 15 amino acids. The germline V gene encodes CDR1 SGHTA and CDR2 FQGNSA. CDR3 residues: CASSLGRIGTGELFF. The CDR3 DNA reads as TGTGCCAGCAGCTTGGGCCGGATAGGCACCGGGGAGCTGTTTTTT.

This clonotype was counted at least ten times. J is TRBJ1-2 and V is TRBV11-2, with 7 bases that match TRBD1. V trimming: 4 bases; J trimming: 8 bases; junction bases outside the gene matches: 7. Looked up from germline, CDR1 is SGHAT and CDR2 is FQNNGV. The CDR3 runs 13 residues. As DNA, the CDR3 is TGTGCCAGCAGCTCGGACAGGACGCGAGGCTACACCTTC. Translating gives CASSSDRTRGYTF.

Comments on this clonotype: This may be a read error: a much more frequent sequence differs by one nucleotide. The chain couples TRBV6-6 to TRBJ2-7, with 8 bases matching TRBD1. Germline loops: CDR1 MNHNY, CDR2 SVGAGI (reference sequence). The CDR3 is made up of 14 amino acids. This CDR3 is CASRTGQNSYVQYF. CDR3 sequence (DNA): TGTGCCAGTAGGACAGGGCAAAACTCCTACGTGCAGTACTTC.

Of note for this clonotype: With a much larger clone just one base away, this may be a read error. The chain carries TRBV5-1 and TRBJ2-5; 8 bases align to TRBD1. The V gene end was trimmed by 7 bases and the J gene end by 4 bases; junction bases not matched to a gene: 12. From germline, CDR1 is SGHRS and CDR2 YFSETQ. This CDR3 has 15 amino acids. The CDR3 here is CASGGPRGLRETQYF. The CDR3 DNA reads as TGCGCCAGCGGGGGCCCCAGGGGGCTTCGAGAGACCCAGTACTTC.

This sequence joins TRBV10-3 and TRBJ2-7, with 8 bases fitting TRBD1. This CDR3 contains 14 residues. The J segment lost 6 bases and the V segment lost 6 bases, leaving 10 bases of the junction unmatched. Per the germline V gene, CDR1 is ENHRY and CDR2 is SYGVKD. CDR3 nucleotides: TGTGCCATCAGCAGACAGGGGTCGACCTGCGAGCAGTACTTC. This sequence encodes CAISRQGSTCEQYF.

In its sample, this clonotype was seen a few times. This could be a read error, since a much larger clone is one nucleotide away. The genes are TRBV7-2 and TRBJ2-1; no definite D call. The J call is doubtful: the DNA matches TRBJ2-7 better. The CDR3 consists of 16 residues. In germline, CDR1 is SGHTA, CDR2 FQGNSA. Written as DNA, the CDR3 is TGTGCCAGCAGCTTAGTAAGTCAGAGCTCCTACAATGAGCAGTACTTC. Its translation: CASSLVSQSSYNEQYF.

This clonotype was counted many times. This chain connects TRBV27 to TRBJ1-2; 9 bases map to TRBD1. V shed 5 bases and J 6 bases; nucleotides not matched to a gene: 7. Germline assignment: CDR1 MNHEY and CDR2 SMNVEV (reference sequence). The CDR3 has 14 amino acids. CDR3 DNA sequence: TGTGCCAGCAGTACCCGGACAGGGGTAAATGGCTACACCTTC. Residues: CASSTRTGVNGYTF.

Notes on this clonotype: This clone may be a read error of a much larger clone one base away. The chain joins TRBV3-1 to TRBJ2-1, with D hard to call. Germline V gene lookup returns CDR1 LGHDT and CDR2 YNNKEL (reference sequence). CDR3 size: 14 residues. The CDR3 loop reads CASGHIPVRNEQFF. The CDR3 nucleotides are TGTGCCAGCGGCCATATTCCCGTGCGGAATGAGCAGTTCTTC.

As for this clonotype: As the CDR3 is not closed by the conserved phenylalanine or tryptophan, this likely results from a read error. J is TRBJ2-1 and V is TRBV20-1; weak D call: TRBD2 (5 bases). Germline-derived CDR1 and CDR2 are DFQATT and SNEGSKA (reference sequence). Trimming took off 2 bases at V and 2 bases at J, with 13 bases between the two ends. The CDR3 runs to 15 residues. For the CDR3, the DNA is TGCAGTGCTAGATTCCCTAGCATCCCCTACAATGAGCAGTTCCTC. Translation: CSARFPSIPYNEQFL.

The CDR3 protein is CASSQGQPSGELFF. CDR3 coding DNA: TGTGCCAGCAGCCAGGGACAGCCCTCGGGGGAGCTGTTTTTT. The chain links TRBV7-2 to TRBJ2-2; TRBD1 matches 7 bases. The CDR3 is made up of 14 amino acids. Trimming cost V 5 bases and J 8 bases; bases outside gene matches: 8. Germline V gene data show CDR1 as SGHTA and CDR2 as FQGNSA.

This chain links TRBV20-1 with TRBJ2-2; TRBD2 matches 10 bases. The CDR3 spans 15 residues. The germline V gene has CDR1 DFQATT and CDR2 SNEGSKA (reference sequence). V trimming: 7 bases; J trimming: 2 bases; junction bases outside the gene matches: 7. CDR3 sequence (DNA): TGCAGTGTTCGCAGCGGGGGGGCTAACACCGGGGAGCTGTTTTTT. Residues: CSVRSGGANTGELFF.

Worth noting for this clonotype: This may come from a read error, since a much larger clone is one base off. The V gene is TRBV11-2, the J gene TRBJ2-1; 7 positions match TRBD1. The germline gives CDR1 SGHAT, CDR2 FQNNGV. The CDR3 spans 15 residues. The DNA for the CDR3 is TGTGCCGGCAGCAAAGACAGGGAATCCTACAATGAGCAGTTCTTC. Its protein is CAGSKDRESYNEQFF.

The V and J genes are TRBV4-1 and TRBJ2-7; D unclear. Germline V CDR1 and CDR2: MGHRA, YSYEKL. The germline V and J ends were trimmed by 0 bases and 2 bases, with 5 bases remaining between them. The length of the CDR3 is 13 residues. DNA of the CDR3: TGCGCCAGCAGCCAAGATTCCGCCTACGAGCAGTACTTC. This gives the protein CASSQDSAYEQYF.

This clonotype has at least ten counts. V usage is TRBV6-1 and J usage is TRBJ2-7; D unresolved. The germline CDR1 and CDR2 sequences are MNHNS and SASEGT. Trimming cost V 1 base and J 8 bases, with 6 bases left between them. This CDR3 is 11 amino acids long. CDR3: CASSEGHQQYF. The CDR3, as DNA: TGTGCCAGCAGTGAAGGGCATCAGCAGTACTTC.

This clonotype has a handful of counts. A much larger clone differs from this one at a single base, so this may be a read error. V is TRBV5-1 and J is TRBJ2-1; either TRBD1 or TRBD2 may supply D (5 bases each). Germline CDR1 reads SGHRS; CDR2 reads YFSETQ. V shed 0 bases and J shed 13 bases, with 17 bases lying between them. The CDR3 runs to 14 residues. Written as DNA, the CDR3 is TGCGCCAGCAGCTTGGGGGGGATCTACGAGACCCAGTTCTTC. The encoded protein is CASSLGGIYETQFF.

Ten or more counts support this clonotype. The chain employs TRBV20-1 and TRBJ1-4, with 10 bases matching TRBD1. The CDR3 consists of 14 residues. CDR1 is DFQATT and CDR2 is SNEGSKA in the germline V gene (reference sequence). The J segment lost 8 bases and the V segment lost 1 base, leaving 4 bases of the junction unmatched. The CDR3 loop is CSARGQGAQEKLFF. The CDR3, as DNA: TGCAGTGCTAGAGGACAGGGGGCTCAAGAAAAACTGTTTTTT.

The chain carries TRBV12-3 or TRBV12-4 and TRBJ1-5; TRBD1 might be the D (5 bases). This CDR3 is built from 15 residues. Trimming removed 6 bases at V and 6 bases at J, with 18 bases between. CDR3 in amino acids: CASSRGHVSSQPQHF. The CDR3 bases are TGTGCCAGCAGCCGCGGACATGTAAGTAGTCAGCCCCAGCATTTT.

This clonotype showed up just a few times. The CDR3 DNA reads TGCAGTGCTAGTAACGAGGTGCCAGAGACCCAGTACTTC. Protein: CSASNEVPETQYF. This chain uses TRBV20-1 with TRBJ2-5; no reliable D call. Trimming left V 3 bases short and J 4 bases short, with 12 bases between. Germline CDR1 is DFQATT and CDR2 is SNEGSKA (reference sequence). CDR3 size: 13 residues.

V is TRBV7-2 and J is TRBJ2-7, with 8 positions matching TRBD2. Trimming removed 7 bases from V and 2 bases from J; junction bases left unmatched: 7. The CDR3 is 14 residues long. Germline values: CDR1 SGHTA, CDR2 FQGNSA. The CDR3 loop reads CASTRGGATYEQYF. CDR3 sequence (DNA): TGTGCCAGCACCCGGGGGGGAGCCACCTACGAGCAGTACTTC.

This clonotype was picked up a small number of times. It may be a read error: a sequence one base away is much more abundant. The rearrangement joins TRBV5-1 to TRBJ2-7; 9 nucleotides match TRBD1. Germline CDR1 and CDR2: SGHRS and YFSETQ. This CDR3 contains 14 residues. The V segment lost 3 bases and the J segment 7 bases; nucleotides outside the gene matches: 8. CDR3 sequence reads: CASSSQGAFNEQYF. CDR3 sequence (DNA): TGCGCCAGCAGCTCACAGGGGGCGTTCAATGAGCAGTACTTC.

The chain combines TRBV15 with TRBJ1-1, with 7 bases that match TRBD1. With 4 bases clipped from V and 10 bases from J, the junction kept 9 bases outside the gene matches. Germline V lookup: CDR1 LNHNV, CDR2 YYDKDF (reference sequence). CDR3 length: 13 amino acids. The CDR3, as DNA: TGTGCCACCAGCATGGACAGGTCAAGAGGAGCTTTCTTT. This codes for CATSMDRSRGAFF. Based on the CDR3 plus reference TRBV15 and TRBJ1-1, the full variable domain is DAMVIQNPRYQVTQFGKPVTLSCSQTLNHNVMYWYQQKSSQAPKLLFHYYDKDFNNEADTPDNFQSRRPNTSFCFLDIRSPGLGDTAMYLCATSMDRSRGAFFGQGTRLTVV.

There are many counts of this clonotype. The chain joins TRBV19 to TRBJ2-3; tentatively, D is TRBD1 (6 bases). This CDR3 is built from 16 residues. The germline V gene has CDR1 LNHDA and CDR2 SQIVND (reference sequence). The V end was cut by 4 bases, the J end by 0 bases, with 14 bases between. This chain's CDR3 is CASSRRTATSTDTQYF. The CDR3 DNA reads TGTGCCAGTAGTAGAAGGACAGCAACCAGCACAGATACGCAGTATTTT.

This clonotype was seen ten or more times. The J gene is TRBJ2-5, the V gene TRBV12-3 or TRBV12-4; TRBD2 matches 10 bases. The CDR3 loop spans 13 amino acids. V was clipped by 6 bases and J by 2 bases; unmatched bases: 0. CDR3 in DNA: TGTGCCAGCAGACTAGCGGGGCAAGAGACCCAGTACTTC. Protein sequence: CASRLAGQETQYF.

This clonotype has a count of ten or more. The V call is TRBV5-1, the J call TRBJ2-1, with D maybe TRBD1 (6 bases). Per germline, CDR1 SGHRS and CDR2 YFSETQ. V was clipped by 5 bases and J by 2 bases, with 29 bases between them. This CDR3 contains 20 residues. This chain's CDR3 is CASSSRPFGGIGGAYNEQFF. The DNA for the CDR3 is TGCGCCAGCAGTTCTCGCCCCTTTGGTGGGATTGGGGGCGCCTACAATGAGCAGTTCTTC. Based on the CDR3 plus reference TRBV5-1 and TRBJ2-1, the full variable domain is KAGVTQTPRYLIKTRGQQVTLSCSPISGHRSVSWYQQTPGQGLQFLFEYFSETQRNKGNFPGRFSGRQFSNSRSEMNVSTLELGDSALYLCASSSRPFGGIGGAYNEQFFGPGTRLTVL.

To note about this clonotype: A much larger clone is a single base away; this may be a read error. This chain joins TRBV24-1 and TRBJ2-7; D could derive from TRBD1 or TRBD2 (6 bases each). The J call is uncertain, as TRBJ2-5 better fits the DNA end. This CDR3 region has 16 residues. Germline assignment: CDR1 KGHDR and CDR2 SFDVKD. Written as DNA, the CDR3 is TGTGCCACCAGTGGTTTTGCACAGGGAGGCGACGAGACCCAGTACTTC. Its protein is CATSGFAQGGDETQYF.

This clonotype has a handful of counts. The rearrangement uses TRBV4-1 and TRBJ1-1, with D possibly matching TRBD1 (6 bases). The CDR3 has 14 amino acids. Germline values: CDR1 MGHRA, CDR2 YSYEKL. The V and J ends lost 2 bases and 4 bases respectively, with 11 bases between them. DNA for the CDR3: TGCGCCAGCAGCCAATCTCAGGGGTTCACTGAAGCTTTCTTT. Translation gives CASSQSQGFTEAFF.